This T cell receptor (beta chain) was sequenced for a study of regulatory T cells in long-lasting Graves disease. A note on this clonotype: The antigen remains unidentified.

Time point reported: newly diagnosed GD, antithyroid drugs for less than 3 months. Preparation of the TCR library used RNA extracted from PBMCs. Arm-PCR of CDR3 regions and iRepertoire HTBI primers were used to build TCR beta libraries. TCRdb redid the calling of the multiplex PCR reads with MiXCR, one entry per CDR3 protein. This sample has hundreds of thousands of distinct CDR3 sequences, with 16% found just once. Study-level findings and limits: It was in persistent disease that TRBV28, TRBJ1-2 and TRBJ2-5 were favored.

Germline CDR1 and CDR2: MGHRA and YSYEKL. CDR3 length: 12 residues. Trimming removed 1 base at V and 8 bases at J, with 6 bases between. These same data were also listed under a study on T cells in Graves' hyperthyroidism and ophthalmopathy. As reported in that work: In the blood, most expanded thyroid clonotypes above 0.001 appeared as well. The model forecast ophthalmopathy, anticipating it by a median about 7 months before onset.

This receptor was taken from a woman in her 30s with Graves disease. This chain uses TRBV4-1 with TRBJ2-1, with D unresolved. Sequencing used peripheral blood mononuclear cells (PBMCs), obtained at new diagnosis, from a patient treated with antithyroid drugs. The CDR3 bases are TGCGCCAGCAGCCAAGTTTACTATGAGCAGTTCTTC. This sequence encodes CASSQVYYEQFF.